The T cell receptor (beta chain) under discussion was sequenced for a study of cytomegalovirus exposure and HLA in healthy donors. Findings of the study overall: The study reported that TCR beta sequences accurately predicted HLA-A and HLA-B alleles in most subjects. In a later analysis, V- and J-gene trimming of beta chains associated with a DCLRE1C missense variant, replicated independently.

A remark on this clone: Its specificity is unknown.

Germline loops: CDR1 GTSNPN, CDR2 SVGIG (reference sequence). The CDR3 spans 14 residues. V lost 5 bases and J lost 1; bases outside the gene matches: 5. Researchers ran the PCR with 60 Vbeta and 13 Jbeta primers. TCRdb's copy holds only in-frame clones and misses some; the assay was immunoSEQ multiplex PCR. The sample includes around 180,000 clones, roughly 87% seen only once; the top ten take over 0.2%. The V gene is TRBV30, the J gene TRBJ2-3; TRBD2 aligns across 8 bases. This TCR came from a girl less than two years old in good health and CMV-seronegative. Sequenced material: PBMCs. The CDR3 here is CAWAGTRGTDTQYF. In nucleotides, the CDR3 is TGTGCCTGGGCCGGGACTAGGGGCACAGATACGCAGTATTTT.